This TCR beta chain was found in a study of shared clonotypes between healthy human individuals. Trimming left V 1 base short and J 7 bases short, with 10 bases between. Per the germline V gene, CDR1 is SEHNR and CDR2 is FQNEAQ (reference sequence). The CDR3 covers 14 residues. The protocol was immunoSEQ multiplex PCR, while the TCRdb copy is restricted to in-frame clones and leaves out a portion. The data show around 1.9 million clones, about 93% seen once. CD45RO-negative CD8 cells positively selected for CCR7 made up the naive population, which excluded terminally differentiated effector memory CD45RA+ cells.

Sequencing used naive CD8+ T cells from PBMCs. This clonotype was obtained from a man between 18 and 35 years old in good health. Some clones in this sample may be carry-over from other donors' samples. The rearrangement joins TRBV7-9 to TRBJ2-2, with D possibly TRBD1 on 6 matching bases. The CDR3 protein is CASSLESDSGELFF. As DNA, the CDR3 is TGTGCCAGCAGCTTAGAGTCGGACAGCGGGGAGCTGTTTTTT.